A selection of T cell receptor beta chains follows, all from one sample in a study of shared clonotypes between healthy human individuals. TCRdb's copy holds only in-frame clones and misses some; the assay was immunoSEQ multiplex PCR. The sample consists of approximately 1,500,000 clones, 95% to 99% of them appearing once. The specimen was naive CD4+ T cells sorted from blood. These receptors were taken from a young man in good health. The CDR3 runs from the conserved cysteine through the conserved F or W. Clone size is stated in some rows and not others, as once, few, many or a class when expanded.

once	TRBV2	TRBJ1-4	CASTGLGGEKLFF
-	TRBV18	TRBJ2-1	CASSLGWDEQFF
-	TRBV7-2	TRBJ1-1	CASSRRRFEAGDTEAFF
-	TRBV28	TRBJ1-1	CASSPGGNTEAFF
-	TRBV18	TRBJ2-3	CASSSFPGQGGTDTQYF
-	TRBV11-2	TRBJ2-4	CASSFEGTIQYF
-	TRBV19	TRBJ2-7	CASSIVSGDPYEQYF
once	TRBV29-1	TRBJ2-3	CSVLGQGTQYF
-	TRBV2	TRBJ2-5	CASAVQETQYF
-	TRBV5-1	TRBJ2-3	CASTQGQATDTQYF
-	TRBV7-8	TRBJ2-7	CASSASAGRLREQVF
-	TRBV6-6	TRBJ2-1	CASYPEQFF
-	TRBV10-3	TRBJ2-7	CAISEPVSRPGETYEQYF
-	TRBV10-3	TRBJ2-7	CAISDNRVGYEQYF
-	TRBV5-1	TRBJ2-2	CASSLVAGELGELFF
-	TRBV7-3	TRBJ2-3	CASSRSGIRNADTQYF
-	TRBV9	TRBJ2-2	CASSVATTGVNTGELFF
-	TRBV18	TRBJ2-1	CASSPPGDNEQFF
-	TRBV28	TRBJ2-7	CASSTTGGFYEQYF
-	TRBV2	TRBJ2-5	CARGGLAGGETQYF
-	TRBV5-1	TRBJ1-3	CASSLELRDNSGNTIYF
-	TRBV7-2	TRBJ1-1	CASSLAGQVGTEAFF
-	TRBV10-1	TRBJ2-3	CASKSGQTDTQYF
-	TRBV7-3	TRBJ2-1	CASSRRSGADHSEQFF
-	TRBV27	TRBJ2-7	CASSRMSLSSYEQYF
-	TRBV5-4	TRBJ2-1	CASSSGTSGIYNEQFF
-	TRBV5-1	TRBJ2-2	CAAARQDNTGELFF
-	TRBV7-9	TRBJ2-7	CASSFPGQDYEQYF
-	TRBV12-5	TRBJ2-5	CARRGLQRPQETQYF
-	TRBV9	TRBJ2-7	CASSVSPQGASEQYF
once	TRBV9	TRBJ2-2	CASSKTGTNGELFF
-	TRBV4-1	TRBJ2-1	CASSQGGGLPLHEQFF
-	TRBV28	TRBJ1-5	CASSPYWGNQPQHF
-	TRBV19	TRBJ2-7	CASTTGQGEFYEQYF
-	TRBV6-5	TRBJ1-2	CASRLLRAYGYTF
-	TRBV28	TRBJ1-4	CASSTIPGGEKLFF
-	TRBV7-3	TRBJ2-7	CASSSGPDFEQYF
once	TRBV18	TRBJ2-1	CASSPLGSRYNEQFF
-	TRBV18	TRBJ2-2	CASSPGQIRGGTGELFF
-	TRBV5-1	TRBJ2-2	CASSLEGTVYTGELFF
-	TRBV6-1	TRBJ2-3	CASSRDPTDTQYF
-	TRBV18	TRBJ1-2	CASSTLTGQPNYGYTF
once	TRBV11-2	TRBJ1-2	CASSLSGSPNYGYTF
-	TRBV28	TRBJ2-1	CASSKRRLAGFYNEQFF
-	TRBV2	TRBJ1-5	CASSLTPSVNQPQHF